This is a list of T cell receptor beta chains from one sample in a study of control samples from healthy donors and cancer patients. Profiled with immunoSEQ multiplex PCR; TCRdb holds only in-frame clones, not every one. Among roughly 130,000 clones listed, approximately 89% were seen once. The sample consisted of blood. Receptors originate from a man in his late teens or twenties in good health. CDR3s include the opening cysteine and the closing phenylalanine or tryptophan. D genes are given only for firm matches. Clone size appears in some rows only: once, few, many, or a class for an expanded clone.

clone size: .
J gene: TRBJ2-2
D gene: .
V gene: TRBV6-5
CDR3 DNA: TGTGCCAGCAGTTACTGGACGGAGTCCGGGGAGCTGTTTTTT
CDR3 protein: CASSYWTESGELFF

clone size: .
J gene: TRBJ1-1
D gene: .
V gene: TRBV5-1
CDR3 DNA: TGCGCCAGCAGCGGCGGTGGGTTCAGGAACACTGAAGCTTTCTTT
CDR3 protein: CASSGGGFRNTEAFF

clone size: .
J gene: TRBJ1-6
D gene: TRBD1
V gene: TRBV5-1
CDR3 DNA: TGCGCCAGCAGCCCGAAACAGGGGATTTATAATTCACCCCTCCACTTT
CDR3 protein: CASSPKQGIYNSPLHF

clone size: few
J gene: TRBJ1-3
D gene: TRBD1
V gene: TRBV4-1
CDR3 DNA: TGCGCCAGCAGCCAAGATCCAGGGGGAGGAAACACCATATATTTT
CDR3 protein: CASSQDPGGGNTIYF

clone size: .
J gene: TRBJ1-2
D gene: .
V gene: TRBV11-2
CDR3 DNA: TGTGCCAGCAGCTTCGCCGGGACGCCCTATGGCTACACCTTC
CDR3 protein: CASSFAGTPYGYTF

clone size: .
J gene: TRBJ1-1
D gene: .
V gene: TRBV19
CDR3 DNA: TGTGCCAGTAGTACGGGTGGAGGAGCTTTCTTT
CDR3 protein: CASSTGGGAFF

clone size: .
J gene: TRBJ1-3
D gene: TRBD1
V gene: TRBV3-1/TRBV3-2
CDR3 DNA: TGTGCCAGCAGCCAAGACAGGGGGTCATCTGGAAACACCATATATTTT
CDR3 protein: CASSQDRGSSGNTIYF

clone size: .
J gene: TRBJ2-2
D gene: .
V gene: TRBV11-2
CDR3 DNA: TGTGCCAGCAGCTCAGGGGCGCGGACCGGGGAGCTGTTTTTT
CDR3 protein: CASSSGARTGELFF

clone size: .
J gene: TRBJ1-6
D gene: TRBD1
V gene: TRBV9
CDR3 DNA: TGTGCCAGCAGCGACTGGACAGGGAAGAAGTCACCCCTCCACTTT
CDR3 protein: CASSDWTGKKSPLHF

clone size: .
J gene: TRBJ1-2
D gene: .
V gene: TRBV2
CDR3 DNA: TGTGCCAGCAAGGGAGCAGGTACCGGCGGCTACACCTTC
CDR3 protein: CASKGAGTGGYTF

clone size: .
J gene: TRBJ1-1
D gene: .
V gene: TRBV6-5
CDR3 DNA: TGTGCCAGCAGTTACTCCCAGGGGACCACTGAAGCTTTCTTT
CDR3 protein: CASSYSQGTTEAFF